These T cell receptor beta chains were read from a single sample in a study of blood T cell repertoires in COVID-19. Using immunoSEQ multiplex PCR, the repertoire was profiled, and TCRdb retains in-frame clones only, with some absent. This sample has around 300,000 clones, with 70% to 90% found just once. Sequencing was carried out using peripheral blood. The receptor set was obtained from a woman between 50 and 59 years old with active or convalescent COVID-19. CDR3s include the opening cysteine and the closing phenylalanine or tryptophan. A D gene is named only where the DNA matches it firmly. Clone size is stated in some rows and not others, as once, few, many or a class when expanded.

CDR3	DNA	size	J	length	D	V
CATSDLTSREQYF	TGTGCCACCAGTGACTTGACTAGCCGCGAGCAGTACTTC	NA	TRBJ2-7	13	TRBD2	TRBV24-1
CASSPRTGTAPYGYTF	TGTGCCAGCAGTCCACGAACCGGGACAGCCCCCTATGGCTACACCTTC	NA	TRBJ1-2	16	TRBD1	TRBV2
CASSVGGLNYGYTF	TGTGCCAGCAGCGTAGGGGGGCTCAACTATGGCTACACCTTC	NA	TRBJ1-2	14	NA	TRBV9
CASSQGTGGGIASPKLFF	TGCGCCAGCAGCCAGGGGACAGGTGGAGGGATTGCTAGTCCAAAACTGTTTTTT	many	TRBJ1-4	18	TRBD1	TRBV4-3
CASTFRTSGGYYEQYF	TGCGCCAGCACCTTCCGGACTAGCGGGGGGTACTACGAGCAGTACTTC	NA	TRBJ2-7	16	TRBD2	TRBV4-1
CAASEPGNTIYF	TGTGCCGCTTCGGAGCCTGGAAACACCATATATTTT	NA	TRBJ1-3	12	NA	TRBV30
CASSQDPTSGRRNEQFF	TGTGCCAGCAGCCAAGATCCAACTAGCGGGAGAAGGAATGAGCAGTTCTTC	NA	TRBJ2-1	17	TRBD2	TRBV3-1/TRBV3-2
CASSSGRSSYNEQFF	TGTGCTAGCAGCTCCGGGAGGAGCTCCTACAATGAGCAGTTCTTC	NA	TRBJ2-1	15	TRBD2	TRBV7-7
CASSPGAQVTEAFF	TGTGCCAGCTCACCGGGGGCTCAGGTCACTGAAGCTTTCTTT	NA	TRBJ1-1	14	NA	TRBV18
CASRSYRNEQYF	TGTGCCAGCAGGTCCTACAGGAACGAGCAGTACTTC	NA	TRBJ2-7	12	NA	TRBV28
CASSSAGTGRYEQYF	TGTGCCAGCAGTTCGGCCGGGACAGGGAGATACGAGCAGTACTTC	NA	TRBJ2-7	15	TRBD1	TRBV28
CASSERRVGSYGNTIYF	TGTGCCAGCAGTGAAAGGAGGGTCGGGTCGTATGGAAACACCATATATTTT	NA	TRBJ1-3	17	NA	TRBV2
CASSFRQGAGTQYF	TGTGCCAGCAGTTTTAGACAGGGGGCCGGGACCCAGTACTTC	NA	TRBJ2-5	14	TRBD1	TRBV6-2/TRBV6-3
CASSVTAGENYGYTF	TGTGCCAGCAGCGTAACGGCGGGGGAGAACTATGGCTACACCTTC	few	TRBJ1-2	15	NA	TRBV9
CASSSVGTAQLRAPLHF	TGTGCCAGCAGCTCGGTGGGGACAGCTCAATTACGGGCACCCCTCCACTTT	NA	TRBJ1-6	17	TRBD1	TRBV7-2
CASSEIRGQETQYF	TGTGCCAGTTCGGAGATTAGGGGGCAAGAGACCCAGTACTTC	NA	TRBJ2-5	14	NA	TRBV28
CASSPRGTSGTQDTQYF	TGTGCCAGCAGCCCCCGAGGAACTAGCGGGACCCAAGATACGCAGTATTTT	NA	TRBJ2-3	17	TRBD2	TRBV9
CASEEPGQGARYSNQPQHF	TGTGCCAGCGAGGAGCCCGGACAGGGGGCTAGGTATAGCAATCAGCCCCAGCATTTT	NA	TRBJ1-5	19	TRBD1	TRBV28
CASSSPSDRNTGELFF	TGTGCCAGCAGTTCGCCCTCGGACAGGAACACCGGGGAGCTGTTTTTT	NA	TRBJ2-2	16	NA	TRBV27
CASSQDRTSGSYEQYF	TGCGCCAGCAGCCAAGATAGGACTAGCGGGAGCTACGAGCAGTACTTC	NA	TRBJ2-7	16	TRBD2	TRBV4-1
CASTQTGTVNEKLFF	TGTGCCAGCACCCAGACCGGGACAGTCAATGAAAAACTGTTTTTT	NA	TRBJ1-4	15	TRBD1	TRBV7-2
CASSGTGRYEQYF	TGTGCCAGCAGCGGGACAGGGCGCTACGAGCAGTACTTC	NA	TRBJ2-7	13	TRBD1	TRBV28
CASSGGVSYEQYF	TGTGCCAGCTCTGGGGGCGTCTCCTACGAGCAGTACTTC	NA	TRBJ2-7	13	NA	TRBV6-5
CASTDRGPGSPLHF	TGTGCCAGCACCGACAGGGGGCCTGGGTCACCCCTCCACTTT	NA	TRBJ1-6	14	TRBD1	TRBV3-1/TRBV3-2
CASSLGEGGGGNQPQHF	TGTGCCAGCAGCTTAGGTGAAGGGGGGGGAGGCAATCAGCCCCAGCATTTT	NA	TRBJ1-5	17	NA	TRBV7-9
CASTQPGQGVSSEKLFF	TGTGCCAGTACCCAACCGGGACAGGGAGTTTCGTCTGAAAAACTGTTTTTT	few	TRBJ1-4	17	TRBD1	TRBV19
CAITGLAGSGELFF	TGTGCCATCACGGGACTAGCGGGGTCCGGGGAGCTGTTTTTT	few	TRBJ2-2	14	TRBD2	TRBV10-3
CASSQGGGPYEQYF	TGTGCCAGCAGCCAAGGGGGGGGTCCTTACGAGCAGTACTTC	NA	TRBJ2-7	14	TRBD2	TRBV3-1/TRBV3-2
CASSFLSGQYWDTQYF	TGCGCCAGCAGCTTCCTTTCGGGACAGTATTGGGATACGCAGTATTTT	NA	TRBJ2-3	16	TRBD1	TRBV5-1
CASMGAGFNQPQHF	TGTGCCAGCATGGGGGCAGGGTTTAATCAGCCCCAGCATTTT	NA	TRBJ1-5	14	NA	TRBV28
CASSPGQGHEQFF	TGTGCCAGCTCACCGGGCCAGGGCCATGAGCAGTTCTTC	NA	TRBJ2-1	13	NA	TRBV18